This TCR beta chain is drawn from a study of T-cell memory formation after mild COVID-19. Findings of the study overall: A subset of responding clones appeared in pre-infection memory, suggesting cross-reactive memory joined. Confirmation of SARS-CoV-2 specificity was lacking for second-wave clones peaking day 37. Contracting clones from day 15 to 85 showed balanced CD4/CD8; later expanders favored CD4+.

This clonotype showed up just a few times. What it binds is unknown. Constant-segment primers and 5'RACE yielded cDNA libraries for TCR alpha and TCR beta, each carrying sample barcodes and UMIs. One entry per CDR3 protein results from TCRdb running MiXCR on the 5' RACE reads. The data contain around 310,000 distinct CDR3 sequences, approximately 15% of them singletons. The CDR3 is 15 amino acids. V lost 5 bases and J lost 4, with 15 bases in between. CDR1 is SGHVS, CDR2 FQNEAQ, per germline. This sequence was found in a man aged 18 to 29 who had mild COVID-19 (a few samples of this study predate the infection). Cell type and time point are not known. Sequenced: PBMCs or a T cell subset sorted from them (not recorded which). The chain joins TRBV7-8 to TRBJ1-5; D perhaps matches TRBD1 (5 bases). This CDR3 is CASSTRDGSNQPQHF. The CDR3 DNA sequence: TGTGCCAGCAGCACCCGGGACGGATCTAATCAGCCCCAGCATTTT.